Presented here are 7 T cell receptor beta chains from one specimen sequenced in a study of blood T cell repertoires in COVID-19 (dated by TCRdb to 2018 to 2020). The library was obtained by the immunoSEQ multiplex PCR assay. TCRdb stores this immuneACCESS table with in-frame sequences only. Part of the clones is absent; in the studies checked, under half of the shortfall reflects unresolved V genes, and no reason is known for the rest. This sample holds about 160,000 clones; 82% were observed only once. Roughly 6.4% of the sample rests with the top ten. Input material: peripheral blood. These receptors came from a woman in her 40s with COVID-19, enrolled during active disease.

The V call is TRBV4-1, the J call TRBJ2-3, with 9 bases fitting TRBD2. This CDR3 is 16 amino acids long. V shed 1 base and J 4 bases; nucleotides not matched to a gene: 6. The germline CDR1 and CDR2 sequences are MGHRA and YSYEKL. The CDR3 sequence: CASSQVAGGVADTQYF. As DNA, the CDR3 is TGCGCCAGCAGCCAAGTGGCGGGAGGGGTAGCAGATACGCAGTATTTT.

The V gene is TRBV11-2, the J gene TRBJ2-5; a weak D match, TRBD1 (5 bases). CDR3 length: 14 amino acids. The V gene lost 5 bases and the J gene lost 5 bases, with 15 bases spanning the gap. The germline V gene encodes CDR1 SGHAT and CDR2 FQNNGV. The CDR3 DNA is TGTGCCAGCAGCACATTAAGGCCAGGGGAGACCCAGTACTTC. Protein sequence: CASSTLRPGETQYF.

The chain joins TRBV6-5 to TRBJ2-1; TRBD2 aligns across 7 bases. Per the germline V gene, CDR1 is MNHEY and CDR2 is SVGAGI. V trimming: 6 bases; J trimming: 9 bases; junction bases outside the gene matches: 11. The CDR3 is made up of 14 amino acids. The DNA for the CDR3 is TGTGCCAGCAGGCCCGGTCGGGGGGTCAGTGAGCAGTTCTTC. Translated, it gives CASRPGRGVSEQFF.

Here the CDR3 DNA reads TGTGCCAGCAGTGGGGGGCCGGGAAGCAATCAGCCCCAGCATTTT. The encoded protein is CASSGGPGSNQPQHF. This rearrangement joins TRBV2 to TRBJ1-5; possible D gene TRBD1, 6 bases. This CDR3 has 15 amino acids. Germline assignment: CDR1 SNHLY and CDR2 FYNNEI. Trimming left V 4 bases short and J 1 base short, with 11 bases between.

The V gene is TRBV6-2 or TRBV6-3, the J gene TRBJ1-1; a weak D match, TRBD1 (5 bases). CDR1 and CDR2 from the germline V gene are MNHEY and SVGEGT. Trimming took off 6 bases at V and 0 bases at J, with 11 bases between the two ends. The CDR3 extends over 14 amino acids. The CDR3 nucleotides read TGTGCCAGCAGCACGGACATGCTGAACACTGAAGCTTTCTTT. Protein product: CASSTDMLNTEAFF.

The chain carries TRBV5-1 and TRBJ1-1, with TRBD1 matching 8 bases. This CDR3 spans 15 amino acids. V shed 3 bases, J shed 1 base, and the junction held 5 bases outside the gene matches. Germline V gene data show CDR1 as SGHRS and CDR2 as YFSETQ. The CDR3 DNA sequence: TGCGCCAGCAGCTGGATGGACAGGGAGAACACTGAAGCTTTCTTT. Translating it yields CASSWMDRENTEAFF.

V gene TRBV27 combines with J gene TRBJ2-7; D perhaps matches TRBD2 (7 bases). Germline CDR1 is MNHEY and CDR2 is SMNVEV (reference sequence). V was trimmed by 3 bases and J by 2 bases, leaving 14 bases between them. This CDR3 is built from 15 residues. For the CDR3, the DNA is TGTGCCAGCAGTTTGGCGGGGGCTACCACCTACGAGCAGTACTTC. It encodes CASSLAGATTYEQYF.